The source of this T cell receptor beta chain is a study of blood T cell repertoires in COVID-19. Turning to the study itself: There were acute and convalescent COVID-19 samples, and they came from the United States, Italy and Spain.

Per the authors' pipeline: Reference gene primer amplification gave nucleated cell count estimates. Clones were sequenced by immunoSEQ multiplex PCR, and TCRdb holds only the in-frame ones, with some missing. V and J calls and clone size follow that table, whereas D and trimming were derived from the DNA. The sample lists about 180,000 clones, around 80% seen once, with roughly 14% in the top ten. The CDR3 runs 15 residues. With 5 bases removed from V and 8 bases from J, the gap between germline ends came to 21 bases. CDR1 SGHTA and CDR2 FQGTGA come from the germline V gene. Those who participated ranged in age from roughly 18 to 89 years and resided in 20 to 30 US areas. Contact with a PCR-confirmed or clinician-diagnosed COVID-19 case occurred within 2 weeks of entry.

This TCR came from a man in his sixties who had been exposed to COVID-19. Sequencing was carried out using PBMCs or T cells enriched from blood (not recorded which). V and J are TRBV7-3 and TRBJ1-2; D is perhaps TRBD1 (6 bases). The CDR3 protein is CASSPTGPGGQGYTF. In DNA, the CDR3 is TGTGCCAGCAGCCCGACGGGACCCGGAGGACAGGGCTACACCTTC.